A selection of T cell receptor beta chains follows, all from one sample in a study of relationships among human T cell subsets. TCRdb ran MiXCR on the multiplex PCR reads and lists one entry per CDR3 protein. The sample comprises about 14,000 distinct CDR3 sequences, over 45% of which are singletons, and 2.1% rests with the top ten. Sequencing was carried out using Tregs sorted from blood. Source of these receptors: a man aged 35 to 55 in good health. CDR3s include the opening cysteine and the closing phenylalanine or tryptophan. The order of the fields is J gene, clone size, D gene, V gene, CDR3 protein, CDR3 DNA. D genes are given only for firm matches. Clone size appears in some rows only: once, few, many, or a class for an expanded clone.

>TRBJ2-1|-|TRBD2|TRBV4-1
CASSHPSYTDTSGADEQFF
TGCGCCAGCAGCCATCCATCCTATACCGATACTAGCGGGGCTGATGAGCAGTTCTTC
>TRBJ2-1|-|-|TRBV29-1
CSVGGGRSSYNEQFF
TGCAGCGTTGGCGGGGGCAGGAGTTCTTACAATGAGCAGTTCTTC
>TRBJ1-1|-|-|TRBV11-2
CASSLGFRIKNTEAFF
TGTGCCAGCAGCTTAGGGTTTCGGATAAAGAACACTGAAGCTTTCTTT
>TRBJ2-5|-|TRBD1|TRBV7-8
CASSLGNRDRGRETQYF
TGTGCCAGCAGCTTAGGCAACCGGGACAGGGGTCGGGAGACCCAGTACTTC
>TRBJ2-7|once|-|TRBV20-1
CSARLPDASYEQYF
TGCAGTGCTCGACTCCCTGATGCGTCCTACGAGCAGTACTTC
>TRBJ2-7|-|TRBD1|TRBV6-1
CASITRDRGRYNEQYF
TGTGCCAGCATTACCCGGGACAGGGGCCGGTACAATGAGCAGTACTTC
>TRBJ1-5|-|-|TRBV7-9
CASSNEKINQPQHF
TGTGCCAGCAGCAACGAAAAGATAAATCAGCCCCAGCATTTT
>TRBJ1-1|-|-|TRBV13
CASSSWAEAFF
TGTGCCAGCAGCTCGTGGGCTGAAGCTTTCTTT
>TRBJ2-5|-|-|TRBV29-1
CSAGRRQETQYF
TGCAGCGCCGGACGCCGCCAAGAGACCCAGTACTTC
>TRBJ2-5|-|-|TRBV10-3
CAISELETQYF
TGTGCCATCAGTGAATTGGAGACCCAGTACTTC
>TRBJ1-2|few|-|TRBV20-1
CSASTGQSTYGYTF
TGCAGTGCTAGCACCGGACAGTCAACCTATGGCTACACCTTC
>TRBJ2-1|-|-|TRBV7-9
CASSPPGGLVRRQFF
TGTGCCAGCAGCCCACCCGGAGGGTTGGTACGTCGTCAGTTCTTC
>TRBJ2-3|few|-|TRBV11-2
CASSLDPQGRTDTQYF
TGTGCCAGCAGCTTAGATCCCCAGGGACGCACAGATACGCAGTATTTT
>TRBJ2-3|-|-|TRBV12-3/TRBV12-4
CASSFPQGRGTDTQYF
TGTGCCAGCAGTTTCCCACAAGGGAGGGGGACAGATACGCAGTATTTT
>TRBJ2-1|-|-|TRBV5-1
CASSLVRLGNEQFF
TGCGCCAGCAGCTTGGTGCGGTTGGGGAATGAGCAGTTCTTC
>TRBJ2-1|-|-|TRBV19
CASRTGRYNEQFF
TGTGCCAGTAGGACAGGGAGGTACAATGAGCAGTTCTTC
>TRBJ2-7|-|-|TRBV2
CASSEAGGEQYF
TGTGCCAGCAGTGAAGCGGGGGGCGAGCAGTACTTC
>TRBJ1-6|-|-|TRBV30
CAWSLGTTSPLHF
TGTGCCTGGAGTCTGGGCACGACTTCACCCCTCCACTTT
>TRBJ1-5|few|-|TRBV11-3
CASSHLIGNQPQHF
TGTGCCAGCAGCCACTTAATTGGCAATCAGCCCCAGCATTTT
>TRBJ2-1|few|TRBD2|TRBV20-1
CSARVSGRVEQFF
TGCAGTGCTAGGGTTAGCGGGAGGGTTGAGCAGTTCTTC
>TRBJ1-2|-|TRBD1|TRBV7-9
CASSPGQGDSYGYTF
TGTGCCAGCAGCCCGGGACAGGGGGACAGTTATGGCTACACCTTC
>TRBJ2-3|-|-|TRBV19
CASSTGRDTQYF
TGTGCCAGTAGTACAGGGAGAGATACGCAGTATTTT
>TRBJ2-7|-|TRBD1|TRBV20-1
CSADTGQTYEQYF
TGCAGTGCTGACACGGGACAGACCTACGAGCAGTACTTC
>TRBJ2-7|-|-|TRBV28
CASSEQISYEQYF
TGTGCCAGCAGTGAACAAATCTCCTACGAGCAGTACTTC
>TRBJ1-5|few|-|TRBV11-2
CASSLDHGVQPQHF
TGTGCCAGCAGCTTAGATCACGGGGTTCAGCCCCAGCATTTT
>TRBJ1-2|-|-|TRBV28
CASSARDGRGSYTF
TGTGCCAGCAGTGCCCGGGACGGACGGGGCAGCTACACCTTC
>TRBJ2-5|once|-|TRBV28
CASSRFDMIQETQYF
TGTGCCAGCAGCAGATTCGACATGATCCAAGAGACCCAGTACTTC
>TRBJ2-3|few|TRBD1|TRBV20-1
CSATGDRSSTDTQYF
TGCAGTGCTACCGGGGACAGATCTAGCACAGATACGCAGTATTTT
>TRBJ1-1|few|-|TRBV1
CTSSLRGPNTEAFF
TGCACCAGCAGCCTCAGGGGGCCGAACACTGAAGCTTTCTTT
>TRBJ2-7|few|-|TRBV11-2
CASSLDKGQNYEQYF
TGTGCCAGCAGCTTAGATAAAGGACAGAACTACGAGCAGTACTTC
>TRBJ1-2|-|-|TRBV28
CASSTDYVGHGYTF
TGTGCCAGCAGTACAGACTACGTTGGGCATGGCTACACCTTC
>TRBJ1-1|-|-|TRBV20-1
CSARDSVKAFF
TGCAGTGCTAGAGACTCGGTGAAAGCTTTCTTT